Each of the 27 T cell receptor beta chains below was sequenced from the same sample in a study of blood T cell repertoires in COVID-19. Libraries were prepared by immunoSEQ multiplex PCR; TCRdb keeps only in-frame clonotypes and omits some of them. The sample has about 480,000 clones; around nine tenths are singletons. Sequencing was carried out using PBMCs or T cells enriched from blood (not recorded which). Source of these receptors: a woman younger than 35 with acute COVID-19.

This sequence joins TRBV25-1 and TRBJ1-5, with 8 bases fitting TRBD1. Germline CDR1 and CDR2: MGHDK and SYGVNS. With V trimmed by 5 bases and J by 9 bases, 21 bases remained unmatched. The length of the CDR3 is 18 residues. As DNA, the CDR3 is TGTGCCAGCAGTCAACAAAAAAGGACAGGGAGAATCTTGGCGCCCCAGCATTTT. Its protein product is CASSQQKRTGRILAPQHF.

V and J are TRBV28 and TRBJ2-7; D is perhaps TRBD2 (6 bases). This CDR3 has 13 amino acids. The V end was cut by 5 bases, the J end by 4 bases, with 12 bases between. Germline values: CDR1 MDHEN, CDR2 SYDVKM. This CDR3 reads CASSNGGGYEQYF. As DNA, the CDR3 is TGTGCCAGCAGTAACGGGGGAGGTTACGAGCAGTACTTC.

The rearrangement joins TRBV29-1 to TRBJ2-3; TRBD1 might be the D (5 bases). Trimming cost V 6 bases and J 5 bases, with 9 bases left between them. This CDR3 has 11 amino acids. The germline V gene has CDR1 SQVTM and CDR2 ANQGSEA. The CDR3 DNA is TGCAGCGTAAAAGACAGAGATACGCAGTATTTT. Translation: CSVKDRDTQYF.

V is TRBV27 and J is TRBJ1-3, with 7 bases aligning to TRBD1. Germline assignment: CDR1 MNHEY and CDR2 SMNVEV (reference sequence). V lost 6 bases, J lost 4 bases, and 6 bases stayed unmatched. This CDR3 contains 14 residues. The CDR3, as DNA: TGTGCCAGCAGACCTGACAGGGTCGGAAACACCATATATTTT. This gives the protein CASRPDRVGNTIYF.

The gene calls are TRBV7-9 and TRBJ2-1, with 8 positions matching TRBD1. The CDR3 runs 15 residues. The V segment lost 7 bases and the J segment 7 bases; nucleotides outside the gene matches: 12. CDR1 is SEHNR, CDR2 FQNEAQ, per germline (reference sequence). CDR3 region: CASTPPDRARNEQFF. The DNA of the CDR3 is TGTGCCAGCACCCCCCCGGACAGGGCACGAAATGAGCAGTTCTTC.

The chain uses TRBV5-1 and TRBJ2-7; 10 nucleotides line up with TRBD1. With V trimmed by 4 bases and J by 6 bases, 10 bases remained unmatched. CDR3 length: 15 residues. CDR1 and CDR2 (germline): SGHRS, YFSETQ. This CDR3 reads CASSPEDRGLGEQYF. DNA of the CDR3: TGCGCCAGCAGCCCGGAAGACAGGGGGCTGGGCGAGCAGTACTTC.

This clone has only one observation. This chain connects TRBV24-1 to TRBJ2-7; no reliable D call. V lost 5 bases and J 5 bases, leaving 6 bases between the germline ends. The length of the CDR3 is 11 residues. Per the germline V gene, CDR1 is KGHDR and CDR2 is SFDVKD. CDR3 in DNA: TGTGCCACCAGTGGTGGGCACGAGCAGTACTTC. Its translation: CATSGGHEQYF.

The chain joins TRBV4-2 to TRBJ2-3; a possible D gene is TRBD2 (7 bases). CDR1 is LGHNA and CDR2 is YNFKEQ in the germline V gene. The V and J ends lost 0 bases and 5 bases respectively, with 12 bases between them. CDR3 length: 15 amino acids. The DNA of the CDR3 is TGTGCCAGCAGCCAAGAGGTGGGGGGGCGAGATACGCAGTATTTT. Translating gives CASSQEVGGRDTQYF.

This sequence joins TRBV28 and TRBJ1-1; possible D gene TRBD1, 6 bases. This CDR3 contains 13 residues. Trimming shortened V by 3 bases and J by 10 bases, and 15 bases separated the two germline ends. Germline V CDR1 and CDR2: MDHEN, SYDVKM. CDR3 amino acids: CASSLGGAAGAFF. DNA for the CDR3: TGTGCCAGCAGTTTGGGGGGGGCAGCGGGAGCTTTCTTT.

The rearrangement joins TRBV28 to TRBJ2-3, with 9 bases matching TRBD2. The CDR3 covers 16 residues. The germline gives CDR1 MDHEN, CDR2 SYDVKM. V shed 6 bases and J 0 bases; nucleotides not matched to a gene: 7. DNA of the CDR3: TGTGCCAGCAGGCTGACTAGCGGTACTAGCACAGATACGCAGTATTTT. Amino acid sequence: CASRLTSGTSTDTQYF.

The rearrangement joins TRBV6-6 to TRBJ1-4; possible D gene TRBD1, 5 bases. The CDR3 is made up of 13 amino acids. V lost 7 bases and J 5 bases, leaving 11 bases between the germline ends. CDR1 and CDR2 (germline): MNHNY, SVGAGI (reference sequence). The CDR3 sequence: CASIMGGNEKLFF. DNA of the CDR3: TGTGCCAGCATTATGGGGGGGAATGAAAAACTGTTTTTT.

The rearrangement links TRBV29-1 to TRBJ1-1, with D perhaps TRBD1 (5 bases). The germline V gene has CDR1 SQVTM and CDR2 ANQGSEA. The CDR3 length is 13 residues. Trimming removed 1 base from V and 11 bases from J, with 17 bases in between. The DNA of the CDR3 is TGCAGCGTTGAAGGCCTGGCAGGGCAAAGGGCTTTCTTT. Protein product: CSVEGLAGQRAFF.

V and J are TRBV7-8 and TRBJ1-2; a weak D match, TRBD1 (6 bases). CDR1 SGHVS and CDR2 FQNEAQ come from the germline V gene. Trimming removed 5 bases at V and 2 bases at J, with 12 bases between. This CDR3 has 14 amino acids. The CDR3 protein is CASSRSDRNYGYTF. DNA of the CDR3: TGTGCCAGCAGCCGATCGGACAGAAACTATGGCTACACCTTC. The entire variable domain, with the rest obtained from reference TRBV7-8 and TRBJ1-2, is as follows: GAGVSQSPRYKVAKRGQDVALRCDPISGHVSLFWYQQALGQGPEFLTYFQNEAQLDKSGLPSDRFFAERPEGSVSTLKIQRTQQEDSAVYLCASSRSDRNYGYTFGSGTRLTVV.

The CDR3 spells CASSLFGPGTGELFF. CDR3 sequence (DNA): TGTGCCAGCAGTTTATTTGGCCCCGGGACCGGGGAGCTGTTTTTT. J is TRBJ2-2 and V is TRBV27, with D uncertain. Germline V gives CDR1 MNHEY, CDR2 SMNVEV (reference sequence). The CDR3 covers 15 residues. Trimming removed 1 base from V and 5 bases from J, with 11 bases in between.

The chain uses TRBV9 and TRBJ1-2; D possibly corresponds to TRBD1 (6 bases). The V gene lost 4 bases and the J gene lost 6 bases, with 16 bases spanning the gap. Looked up from germline, CDR1 is SGDLS and CDR2 is YYNGEE. The CDR3 length is 14 residues. This CDR3 reads CASSSTTGFDGYTF. DNA for the CDR3: TGTGCCAGCAGCTCTACCACAGGGTTCGATGGCTACACCTTC.

CDR3 region: CASSFRANEKLFF. DNA of the CDR3: TGTGCCAGCAGTTTCAGGGCCAATGAAAAACTGTTTTTT. This sequence joins TRBV28 and TRBJ1-4; tentatively, D is TRBD1 (5 bases). The CDR3 covers 13 residues. CDR1 is MDHEN, CDR2 SYDVKM, per germline. Trimming removed 3 bases at V and 5 bases at J, with 7 bases between.

The chain recombines TRBV6-5 with TRBJ1-1, with a weak D call TRBD1 (6 bases). The germline gives CDR1 MNHEY, CDR2 SVGAGI. V lost 2 bases and J lost 1, with 8 bases in between. The CDR3 has 14 residues. The CDR3 sequence is CASSYTQGNTEAFF. In DNA, the CDR3 is TGTGCCAGCAGTTACACACAGGGGAACACTGAAGCTTTCTTT.

CDR3 protein: CASSFVGHMVNEQFF. The CDR3 bases are TGTGCCAGCAGCTTCGTCGGACACATGGTTAATGAGCAGTTCTTC. The chain is built from TRBV7-9 and TRBJ2-1, with D possibly matching TRBD1 (5 bases). The germline CDR1 and CDR2 sequences are SEHNR and FQNEAQ (reference sequence). The V end lost 3 bases, the J end lost 7 bases, and 16 bases lay between the germline ends. The CDR3 has 15 residues.

As concerns this clone: At the DNA level, this CDR3 is encoded by other sequences in the same sample as well. V usage is TRBV2 and J usage is TRBJ1-5; 8 nucleotides align to TRBD1. Germline V gene lookup returns CDR1 SNHLY and CDR2 FYNNEI. After removal of 6 bases from V and 7 bases from J, the junction contained 5 bases not matched to a gene. CDR3 length: 13 residues. CDR3 sequence (DNA): TGTGCCAGCAGCGGGGACAGGAGGCAGCCCCAGCATTTT. Translating it yields CASSGDRRQPQHF.

DNA of the CDR3: TGTGCCAGCAGCCAAAATTGGGCAGACCGTAATTCACCCCTCCACTTT. Amino acids: CASSQNWADRNSPLHF. This chain links TRBV11-2 with TRBJ1-6; D call uncertain. Trimming took 5 bases from V and 6 from J, leaving 17 bases between them. Germline values: CDR1 SGHAT, CDR2 FQNNGV. The CDR3 length is 16 residues. The variable domain in full, with the rest retrieved from reference TRBV11-2 and TRBJ1-6, is EAGVAQSPRYKIIEKRQSVAFWCNPISGHATLYWYQQILGQGPKLLIQFQNNGVVDDSQLPKDRFSAERLKGVDSTLKIQPAKLEDSAVYLCASSQNWADRNSPLHFGNGTRLTVT.

DNA of the CDR3: TGTGCCAGCTCACCAGGGACAGGGCTAAACTATGGCTACACCTTC. Translation gives CASSPGTGLNYGYTF. The rearrangement joins TRBV18 to TRBJ1-2; 9 bases match TRBD1. CDR1 KGHSH and CDR2 LQKENI come from the germline V gene. The CDR3 covers 15 residues. Trimming removed 2 bases from V and 2 bases from J; junction bases left unmatched: 3.

This chain joins TRBV5-1 and TRBJ2-7; 7 bases map to TRBD1. The CDR3 is made up of 15 amino acids. The junction had 3 bases not matched to a gene; V was cut back by 0 bases and J by 0 bases. Germline V gene sequence: CDR1 SGHRS, CDR2 YFSETQ. The DNA for the CDR3 is TGCGCCAGCAGCTTGGAGGGGGACAGCTCCTACGAGCAGTACTTC. It encodes CASSLEGDSSYEQYF.

V is TRBV5-6 and J is TRBJ2-2; TRBD2 matches 11 bases. V lost 4 bases and J lost 4; bases outside the gene matches: 6. This CDR3 is built from 16 residues. Looked up from germline, CDR1 is SGHDT and CDR2 is YYEEEE. The CDR3 loop reads CASSLIAGGGTGELFF. DNA for the CDR3: TGTGCCAGCAGCCTGATAGCGGGAGGGGGCACCGGGGAGCTGTTTTTT.

There are a few counts of this clone. The junction shows a germline mismatch at one end, possibly a read error. V is TRBV6-1 and J is TRBJ1-2; 9 bases are a match to TRBD1. Germline V lookup: CDR1 MNHNS, CDR2 SASEGT. The CDR3 runs 14 residues. CDR3 protein: CASTEPGQGYGYTF. The CDR3 DNA is TGTGCCAGCACTGAACCGGGACAGGGTTATGGCTACACCTTC.

This clone appeared a single time. The CDR3 sequence is CASSLSGGAVDTQYF. CDR3 sequence (DNA): TGTGCCAGCAGCTTAAGCGGGGGGGCTGTAGATACGCAGTATTTT. The rearrangement joins TRBV7-3 to TRBJ2-3; 9 bases align to TRBD2. CDR1 SGHTA and CDR2 FQGTGA come from the germline V gene. This CDR3 comprises 15 residues. V dropped 1 base and J dropped 5; count of bases not matched to a gene: 4. The entire variable domain, with the rest obtained from reference TRBV7-3 and TRBJ2-3, is as follows: GAGVSQTPSNKVTEKGKYVELRCDPISGHTALYWYRQSLGQGPEFLIYFQGTGAADDSGLPNDRFFAVRPEGSVSTLKIQRTERGDSAVYLCASSLSGGAVDTQYFGPGTRLTVL.

The rearrangement joins TRBV14 to TRBJ1-1; D might be TRBD1 (5 bases). CDR3 size: 17 residues. The germline V and J ends were trimmed by 0 bases and 3 bases, with 17 bases remaining between them. Germline assignment: CDR1 SGHDN and CDR2 FVKESK. The CDR3: CASSQELGTGPYTEAFF. CDR3 DNA: TGTGCCAGCAGCCAAGAATTAGGAACAGGCCCTTACACTGAAGCTTTCTTT.

Points on this clone: Other nucleotide sequences in the sample specify the same CDR3. This chain links TRBV27 with TRBJ1-1; D call uncertain. The V end lost 2 bases, the J end lost 1 base, and 5 bases lay between the germline ends. CDR3 length: 13 amino acids. CDR1 is MNHEY, CDR2 SMNVEV, per germline (reference sequence). CDR3 loop: CASSLRENTEAFF. CDR3 bases: TGTGCCAGCAGTTTACGGGAGAACACTGAAGCTTTCTTT.